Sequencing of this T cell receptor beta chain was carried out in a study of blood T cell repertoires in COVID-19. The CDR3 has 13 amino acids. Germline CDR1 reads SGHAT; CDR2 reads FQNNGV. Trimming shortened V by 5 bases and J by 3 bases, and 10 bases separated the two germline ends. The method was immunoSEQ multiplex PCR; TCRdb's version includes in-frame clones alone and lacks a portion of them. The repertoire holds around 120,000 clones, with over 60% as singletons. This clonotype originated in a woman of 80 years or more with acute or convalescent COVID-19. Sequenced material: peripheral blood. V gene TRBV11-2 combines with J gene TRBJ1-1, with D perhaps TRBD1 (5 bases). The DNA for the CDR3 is TGTGCCAGCAGCCAAGGGGTTGACACTGAAGCTTTCTTT. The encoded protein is CASSQGVDTEAFF.